The 24 T cell receptor beta chains presented below share a single source sample, sequenced in a study of read filtering for tumor transcriptome and immune sequencing. This library used roughly 400 ng RNA and molecular barcoded adaptors spanning alpha/delta and beta/gamma chains. Each CDR3 protein gets one entry after TCRdb re-called the reads with MiXCR. Of about 46,000 distinct CDR3 sequences in the sample, around 12% were seen once. Material for sequencing was a population of CD138-negative cells sorted from bone marrow. These receptors all come from a donor at least 40 years old with multiple myeloma.

This clonotype has at least ten counts. This chain uses TRBV28 with TRBJ2-2; 7 bases line up with TRBD2. J was trimmed by 7 bases and V by 6 bases; bases with no gene match: 23. This CDR3 is 19 amino acids long. Germline loops: CDR1 MDHEN, CDR2 SYDVKM. The CDR3 protein is CASRSASGWEGLSGGELFF. The CDR3 DNA reads TGTGCCAGCAGATCCGCGTCGGGGTGGGAGGGCCTAAGTGGCGGGGAGCTGTTTTTT.

This clonotype was observed many times. The J gene is TRBJ1-5, the V gene TRBV11-2; D gene unclear. V lost 5 bases and J lost 4, with 12 bases in between. The CDR3 is 14 residues long. The V gene's germline CDR1 is SGHAT and CDR2 FQNNGV. This chain's CDR3 is CASSHGPVNQPQHF. CDR3 bases: TGTGCCAGCAGCCACGGACCGGTAAATCAGCCCCAGCATTTT.

This clonotype has a count of ten or more. This chain links TRBV24-1 with TRBJ1-5, with D unresolved. The V gene lost 2 bases and the J gene lost 0 bases, with 10 bases spanning the gap. Germline loops: CDR1 KGHDR, CDR2 SFDVKD. CDR3 size: 16 residues. The CDR3 loop reads CATSDSETSSNQPQHF. The CDR3 nucleotides are TGTGCCACCAGTGATTCTGAGACTTCTAGCAATCAGCCCCAGCATTTT.

This clonotype has ten or more counts. The CDR3 region is CSATPSSETQYF. The CDR3 nucleotides are TGCAGTGCCACGCCCAGTTCGGAGACCCAGTACTTC. This chain joins TRBV20-1 and TRBJ2-5; unclear D gene. Trimming pared 6 bases from V and 5 bases from J, leaving 13 bases between. Germline CDR1 and CDR2: DFQATT and SNEGSKA (reference sequence). CDR3 length equals 12 residues.

This clonotype was recorded many times. The V call is TRBV11-3, the J call TRBJ2-3; 12 positions agree with TRBD1. From germline, CDR1 is SGHNT and CDR2 YENEEA. Losses at the gene ends were 3 bases for V and 4 bases for J; bases not matched to a gene: 2. CDR3 length: 15 residues. DNA for the CDR3: TGTGCCAGCAGCTTCGGGACAGGGGGCGCAGATACGCAGTATTTT. It is translated as CASSFGTGGADTQYF.

Only a few counts were recorded for this clonotype. The genes are TRBV20-1 and TRBJ2-3; D may match TRBD1 or TRBD2 (6 bases each). Trimming took 0 bases from V and 5 from J, leaving 15 bases between them. The CDR3 is 15 residues long. Germline assignment: CDR1 DFQATT and CDR2 SNEGSKA (reference sequence). CDR3 nucleotides: TGCAGTGCTAGAGAACGGGGGCGGGTCTTAGATACGCAGTATTTT. Translating it yields CSARERGRVLDTQYF.

Worth noting for this clonotype: A read error is possible here, since a much larger clone lies one base away. The CDR3 ends on some other residue instead of the conserved phenylalanine or tryptophan, so this is likely a read error. The limits of the CDR3 on the DNA are not certain, so only TCRdb's listed CDR3 is given. J is TRBJ2-7 and V is TRBV6-5; the DNA was not compared with TRBD1, the D call given in the table. The CDR3 sequence runs 15 residues, both termini included. Germline CDR1 and CDR2: MNHEY and SVGAGI. The CDR3 reads CASSYSTQGTYEQCS.

This clonotype showed up many times. The V gene is TRBV9, the J gene TRBJ1-5; D gene uncertain. Germline CDR1 SGDLS, CDR2 YYNGEE. Trimming cost V 2 bases and J 0 bases, with 12 bases left between them. CDR3 length: 16 amino acids. CDR3 residues: CASSVARADSNQPQHF. DNA for the CDR3: TGTGCCAGCAGCGTCGCCCGAGCGGATAGCAATCAGCCCCAGCATTTT.

Ten or more counts support this clonotype. The CDR3 DNA follows: TGTGCCAGCTCACTGGTGTCCTACGAGCAGTACTTC. Protein: CASSLVSYEQYF. V is TRBV18 and J is TRBJ2-7, with no clear D. Germline CDR1 and CDR2: KGHSH and LQKENI. Trimming cost V 4 bases and J 1 base, with 5 bases left between them. The CDR3 has 12 amino acids.

This clonotype has ten or more counts. The rearrangement joins TRBV7-9 to TRBJ2-1; maybe TRBD2 (5 bases). Germline CDR1 is SEHNR and CDR2 is FQNEAQ (reference sequence). V was pared by 5 bases and J by 8 bases, with 13 bases between. The CDR3 totals 13 residues. The CDR3 loop reads CASSGGPQDEQFF. In nucleotides, the CDR3 is TGTGCCAGCAGCGGAGGACCCCAAGATGAGCAGTTCTTC.

This clonotype appeared many times. V usage is TRBV24-1 and J usage is TRBJ2-2; 7 nucleotides line up with TRBD2. CDR1 is KGHDR, CDR2 SFDVKD, per germline. The CDR3 length is 16 residues. The V segment lost 4 bases and the J segment 6 bases; nucleotides outside the gene matches: 10. The CDR3 region is CATSDPGLERAGELFF. CDR3 nucleotides: TGTGCCACCAGTGACCCTGGACTAGAAAGGGCCGGGGAGCTGTTTTTT.

Worth noting for this clonotype: One end of the junction does not line up with germline, which may come from a read error. V is TRBV29-1 and J is TRBJ1-1, with TRBD1 identical over 8 bases. The CDR3 covers 13 residues. Germline V gives CDR1 SQVTM, CDR2 ANQGSEA. The chain's CDR3 is CSVRTGRGIEALF. The CDR3 bases are TGCAGCGTTCGGACAGGGAGAGGCATTGAAGCTCTCTTT.

This clonotype was picked up a small number of times. A much larger clone lies a single base off, so this may be a read error. This chain uses TRBV12-3 or TRBV12-4 with TRBJ2-5; D gene uncertain. The CDR3 has 11 residues. V lost 4 bases and J 9 bases, leaving 9 bases between the germline ends. CDR3 bases: TGTGCCAGCAGTTCGAAGGAGTCCCAGTACTTC. Its protein product is CASSSKESQYF.

This clonotype appeared a few times. A read error may be the cause here, since a much bigger clone is one base away. V gene TRBV7-2 combines with J gene TRBJ2-3; TRBD2 agrees at 11 bases. CDR1 SGHTA and CDR2 FQGNSA come from the germline V gene. Trimming took 3 bases from V and 5 from J; bases not matched to a gene: 13. The CDR3 totals 18 residues. The CDR3, as DNA: TGTGCCAGCAGCTTTGGGGCTAGCGGGAGGAGGAAGGGAGATACGCAGTATTTT. Encoded protein: CASSFGASGRRKGDTQYF.

This clonotype was counted at least ten times. V usage is TRBV20-1 and J usage is TRBJ2-1; the match to TRBD2 covers 7 bases. The CDR3 is made up of 19 amino acids. The J segment lost 1 base and the V segment lost 5 bases, leaving 20 bases of the junction unmatched. Germline values: CDR1 DFQATT, CDR2 SNEGSKA (reference sequence). CDR3 sequence reads: CSAGGGVRGNAGSYNEQFF. CDR3 coding DNA: TGCAGTGCTGGGGGGGGGGTCCGGGGTAACGCGGGATCCTACAATGAGCAGTTCTTC.

The table lists this clonotype with many counts. V is TRBV5-5 and J is TRBJ2-6; either TRBD1 or TRBD2 may supply D (5 bases each). The V and J ends lost 4 bases and 1 base respectively, with 15 bases between them. CDR1 SGHKS and CDR2 YYEKEE come from the germline V gene (reference sequence). The CDR3 totals 17 residues. This chain's CDR3 is CASSEGPVTSGANVLTF. DNA of the CDR3: TGTGCCAGCAGCGAGGGGCCTGTAACGTCTGGGGCCAACGTCCTGACTTTC.

This clonotype was observed at least ten times. V is TRBV7-2 and J is TRBJ2-5, with D perhaps given as TRBD1 or TRBD2 (5 bases each). Trimming took 4 bases from V and 4 from J, leaving 13 bases between them. CDR1 is SGHTA and CDR2 is FQGNSA in the germline V gene. The CDR3 spans 14 residues. The CDR3 coding sequence is TGTGCCAGCAGCTCCCGCCAGGGAGTAGAGACCCAGTACTTC. It codes for CASSSRQGVETQYF.

This clonotype was detected ten times or more. At one of its ends the junction is not consistent with the germline gene, which may arise from a read error. The chain employs TRBV7-3 and TRBJ2-2, with D possibly being TRBD1 (5 bases). The germline V gene encodes CDR1 SGHTA and CDR2 FQGTGA. CDR3 length equals 13 residues. CDR3 protein: CASSLQVAGELFF. In nucleotides, the CDR3 is TGCGCCAGCAGCTTACAGGTCGCCGGGGAGCTGTTTTTT.

This clonotype was observed many times. The chain has TRBV23-1 and TRBJ1-5, with 10 bases that match TRBD1. TRBV23-1 is noted as an ORF with a role that remains uncertain. The CDR3 spans 18 residues. V lost 0 bases, J lost 2 bases, and 7 bases stayed unmatched. The CDR3 DNA follows: TGCGCCAGCAGTCAATCATGGACAGGGGGTTTTTGCAATCAGCCCCAGCATTTT. As protein: CASSQSWTGGFCNQPQHF.

There are many counts of this clonotype. This chain uses TRBV5-5 with TRBJ2-1; 9 bases map to TRBD2. The CDR3 length is 18 residues. Germline values: CDR1 SGHKS, CDR2 YYEKEE (reference sequence). Losses at the gene ends were 0 bases for V and 6 bases for J; bases not matched to a gene: 13. This CDR3 reads CASSLGRESREGSNEQFF. The CDR3 DNA is TGTGCCAGCAGCTTGGGAAGGGAATCGCGGGAGGGCAGCAATGAGCAGTTCTTC.

This clonotype has only a few counts. A much more abundant neighbour one base away suggests this may be a read error. This rearrangement joins TRBV20-1 to TRBJ2-1; 7 nucleotides agree with TRBD2. Germline CDR1 DFQATT, CDR2 SNEGSKA (reference sequence). This CDR3 has 15 residues. The CDR3 loop reads CSAKKREHRYNGQFF. For the CDR3, the DNA is TGCAGTGCTAAAAAGCGGGAACATCGCTACAATGGGCAGTTCTTC.

There are a few counts of this clonotype. A much larger clone lies a single base off, so this may be a read error. J is TRBJ1-2 and V is TRBV12-3 or TRBV12-4; D not resolved. Trimming pared 5 bases from V and 2 bases from J, leaving 6 bases between. This CDR3 has 12 residues. The CDR3 loop is CASSGNNYGYTF. In DNA, the CDR3 is TGTGCCAGCAGTGGGAACAACTATGGCTACACCTTC.

Note on this clonotype: One base away lies a much larger clone, so this may be a sequencing read error. The chain links TRBV2 to TRBJ2-5; possibly TRBD2 for D (6 bases). CDR3 length equals 14 residues. Deletions cut 5 bases from V and 5 bases from J, with 15 bases between. Germline values: CDR1 SNHLY, CDR2 FYNNEI. The CDR3: CASSKDGGAETQYF. CDR3 coding DNA: TGTGCCAGCAGTAAAGACGGGGGAGCGGAGACCCAGTACTTC.

This clonotype was observed many times. The chain couples TRBV7-2 to TRBJ2-2, with 8 bases aligning to TRBD2. Germline CDR1 SGHTA, CDR2 FQGNSA. CDR3 length: 15 residues. After removal of 3 bases from V and 6 bases from J, the junction contained 6 bases not matched to a gene. The CDR3 DNA sequence: TGTGCCAGCAGCTTTATCCCAGCGGGGGCCGGGGAGCTGTTTTTT. Translated, it gives CASSFIPAGAGELFF.